The clone carrying this TCR beta chain was found once. Original methodology: Nucleated cell number was recorded as an estimate derived from reference gene primer amplification. Libraries were prepared by immunoSEQ multiplex PCR; TCRdb keeps only in-frame clonotypes and omits some of them. The V and J calls and clone size are taken from that table; D and trimming were inferred from the DNA. This sample has 350,000 or so clones, with 70% to 90% found just once. The data derive from a study of blood T cell repertoires in COVID-19. Across the whole study: The United States, Italy and Spain provided the acute and convalescent COVID-19 samples. In each case, the material was cDNA or gDNA derived from T cells, B-cell-depleted T cells, or PBMCs.

The CDR3 length is 14 residues. Germline V CDR1 and CDR2: SGHRS, YFSETQ. The V segment lost 4 bases and the J segment 6 bases; nucleotides outside the gene matches: 8. The receptor's source is a woman aged 25 to 45 with COVID-19, enrolled during active disease. The rearrangement links TRBV5-1 to TRBJ2-7, with TRBD1 matching over 9 bases. The source material was peripheral blood. This chain's CDR3 is CASSAGQGMGEQYF. CDR3 nucleotide sequence: TGCGCCAGCAGCGCGGGACAGGGAATGGGCGAGCAGTACTTC.